The clone carrying this T cell receptor beta chain was observed a single time. Repertoires were generated with immunoSEQ multiplex PCR, while TCRdb's copy carries only in-frame clones and drops some. This table has some 220,000 clones, around 83% appearing once. The data stem from a study of blood T cell repertoires in COVID-19. V lost 8 bases and J lost 3, with 20 bases in between. Germline V gene data show CDR1 as MNHEY and CDR2 as SVGAGI. CDR3 length equals 15 residues. The sequencing input was peripheral blood. This TCR came from a man aged 50 to 59 with active or convalescent COVID-19. V is TRBV6-5 and J is TRBJ2-7; TRBD2 is a possible D gene (5 bases). In nucleotides, the CDR3 is TGTGCCAGCTACGGGCCCGGAGGCGCTTTCTACGAGCAGTACGTC. Its protein product is CASYGPGGAFYEQYV.